The 25 T cell receptor beta chains given below trace back to one sample, sequenced in a study of T cell repertoires in cytomegalovirus infection. Which antigens these TCRs recognize remains unknown. TCRdb analysed the reads with MiXCR anew, one entry per CDR3 protein. The data contain around 71,000 distinct CDR3 sequences, around 42% of them singletons. Specimen: CD8+ T cells from cultured PBMCs, collected from culture after CMV antigen stimulation. Receptors originate from a human donor in good health (CMV status not recorded). Some clones in this sample may be carry-over from other donors' samples.

This clonotype occurred a few times. The V gene is TRBV7-8, the J gene TRBJ2-1, with TRBD2 as a possible D gene (7 bases). Germline V CDR1 and CDR2: SGHVS, FQNEAQ. Trimming shortened V by 5 bases and J by 5 bases, and 16 bases separated the two germline ends. The CDR3 totals 15 residues. The CDR3 protein is CASSHTRGADNEQFF. As DNA, the CDR3 is TGTGCCAGCAGCCACACCCGGGGGGCTGACAATGAGCAGTTCTTC.

The chain uses TRBV7-9 and TRBJ2-1; D remains ambiguous. The CDR3 sequence is 13 residues long. Germline CDR1 reads SEHNR; CDR2 reads FQNEAQ (reference sequence). The V end was cut by 5 bases, the J end by 8 bases, with 13 bases between. The DNA of the CDR3 is TGTGCCAGCAGCGCCCCCCTAGGCGATGAGCAGTTCTTC. This sequence encodes CASSAPLGDEQFF.

This clonotype was seen a single time. This sequence joins TRBV27 and TRBJ2-1; 11 positions match TRBD2. Germline trimming cut 2 bases from V and 10 bases from J; bases unmatched to any gene: 4. This CDR3 region has 14 residues. Germline CDR1 reads MNHEY; CDR2 reads SMNVEV (reference sequence). The CDR3 sequence is CASSLLAGGGEQFF. The CDR3 nucleotides read TGTGCCAGCAGTTTACTAGCGGGGGGTGGGGAGCAGTTCTTC.

This chain links TRBV29-1 with TRBJ1-2; maybe TRBD1 (5 bases). V was clipped by 1 base and J by 3 bases, with 15 bases between them. The CDR3 runs to 15 residues. Germline CDR1 and CDR2: SQVTM and ANQGSEA. CDR3 coding DNA: TGCAGCGTTGAAGGGTTGGGCAGGGAAGACTATGGCTACACCTTC. Its protein product is CSVEGLGREDYGYTF.

This clonotype has a handful of counts. The gene calls are TRBV7-9 and TRBJ1-1; D is ambiguous. CDR1 and CDR2 from the germline V gene are SEHNR and FQNEAQ (reference sequence). Trimming took 5 bases from V and 5 from J, leaving 9 bases between them. The CDR3 covers 12 residues. This CDR3 reads CASSAIATEAFF. The DNA of the CDR3 is TGTGCCAGCAGCGCTATCGCGACTGAAGCTTTCTTT.

This clonotype was seen just once. CDR3: CAGKGSISSLYNEQFF. The CDR3 region has the DNA TGTGCCGGCAAGGGGTCTATATCCTCCCTATACAATGAGCAGTTCTTC. The V and J genes are TRBV2 and TRBJ2-1, with D possibly matching TRBD1 (5 bases). This CDR3 is 16 amino acids long. Trimming left V 11 bases short and J 4 bases short, with 24 bases between. CDR1 is SNHLY, CDR2 FYNNEI, per germline.

This clonotype was seen at least ten times. CDR3: CASSIAGSRNSPLHF. The CDR3 DNA reads TGTGCCAGTAGTATTGCCGGGTCTCGTAATTCACCCCTCCACTTT. This chain uses TRBV19 with TRBJ1-6; D not certain. Germline V CDR1 and CDR2: LNHDA, SQIVND (reference sequence). The CDR3 spans 15 residues. Trimming took off 3 bases at V and 6 bases at J, with 12 bases between the two ends.

In this sample, this clonotype turned up a few times. This chain joins TRBV7-9 and TRBJ1-3; no firm D call. Germline V gene lookup returns CDR1 SEHNR and CDR2 FQNEAQ (reference sequence). The CDR3 consists of 15 residues. The V gene lost 3 bases and the J gene lost 3 bases, with 12 bases spanning the gap. The CDR3 reads CASSLSWGGGNTIYF. The CDR3 bases are TGTGCCAGCAGCTTGAGCTGGGGAGGTGGAAACACCATATATTTT.

This clonotype was picked up a small number of times. J is TRBJ2-3 and V is TRBV6-6, with D perhaps TRBD1 (6 bases). V was cut by 0 bases and J by 0 bases, with 13 bases left in between. CDR3 length equals 17 residues. The germline CDR1 and CDR2 sequences are MNHNY and SVGAGI (reference sequence). CDR3 bases: TGTGCCAGCAGTTACTCCTTCCAGGGGATGAGCACAGATACGCAGTATTTT. Translated: CASSYSFQGMSTDTQYF.

This clonotype showed up just a few times. The chain couples TRBV27 to TRBJ2-7, with D possibly being TRBD1 (5 bases). The germline V and J ends were trimmed by 4 bases and 4 bases, with 11 bases remaining between them. The CDR3 runs 13 residues. CDR1 is MNHEY, CDR2 SMNVEV, per germline (reference sequence). CDR3 sequence reads: CASSYDSRYEQYF. CDR3 DNA: TGTGCCAGCAGTTATGACAGCCGATACGAGCAGTACTTC.

This clonotype appeared once. The rearrangement links TRBV4-1 to TRBJ2-1; D is perhaps TRBD1 (6 bases). V gave up 3 bases and J gave up 7 bases, with 10 bases separating them. The CDR3 is 13 residues long. Germline V lookup: CDR1 MGHRA, CDR2 YSYEKL. CDR3 amino acids: CASSQGRGNEQFF. In DNA, the CDR3 is TGCGCCAGCAGCCAGGGCAGGGGTAATGAGCAGTTCTTC.

V usage is TRBV12-3 or TRBV12-4 and J usage is TRBJ2-1, with unresolved D. The CDR3 is 14 residues long. V was cut by 2 bases and J by 2 bases, with 7 bases left in between. In DNA, the CDR3 is TGTGCCAGCAGTTTATTGTTAGCCTACAATGAGCAGTTCTTC. Translating gives CASSLLLAYNEQFF.

In its sample, this clonotype was seen once. A much more abundant neighbour one base away suggests this may be a read error. The CDR3 DNA is TGTGCCAGCAGCTTAGCCCTGAACACTGAAGCTTTCTTT. This gives the protein CASSLALNTEAFF. This chain joins TRBV7-6 and TRBJ1-1, with no clear D. Trimming removed 0 bases at V and 0 bases at J, with 2 bases between. The CDR3 runs to 13 residues. The germline V gene has CDR1 SGHVS and CDR2 FNYEAQ.

This clonotype appeared a few times. The CDR3 loop reads CASSDTSGGRSYNEQFF. In DNA, the CDR3 is TGTGCCAGCAGTGATACGTCGGGGGGCCGATCCTACAATGAGCAGTTCTTC. The chain recombines TRBV2 with TRBJ2-1; D perhaps matches TRBD2 (7 bases). The CDR3 totals 17 residues. V lost 3 bases and J 1 base, leaving 16 bases between the germline ends. Germline loops: CDR1 SNHLY, CDR2 FYNNEI.

This clonotype was found a few times. Here the CDR3 reads CASSPGTGTSYEQYF. The CDR3 DNA is TGTGCCAGCAGCCCCGGGACAGGGACGTCCTACGAGCAGTACTTC. This chain links TRBV7-8 with TRBJ2-7; 9 bases match TRBD1. J was trimmed by 1 base and V by 5 bases; bases with no gene match: 6. The CDR3 covers 15 residues. Germline assignment: CDR1 SGHVS and CDR2 FQNEAQ.

V and J are TRBV7-2 and TRBJ1-4; TRBD1 agrees at 7 bases. The trim removed 5 bases at V and 8 bases at J, leaving 11 bases unmatched. Per germline, CDR1 SGHTA and CDR2 FQGNSA. This CDR3 has 15 amino acids. The DNA for the CDR3 is TGTGCCAGCAGCCAACCGACAGGGAATAAGGAAAAACTGTTTTTT. Translated: CASSQPTGNKEKLFF.

J is TRBJ1-1 and V is TRBV11-1; D may be TRBD1 (6 bases). V gave up 0 bases and J gave up 3 bases, with 14 bases separating them. Germline values: CDR1 SGHAT, CDR2 FQDESV (reference sequence). CDR3 length: 16 amino acids. CDR3 in amino acids: CASSLAETGFYTEAFF. Written as DNA, the CDR3 is TGTGCCAGCAGCTTAGCGGAAACAGGGTTCTACACTGAAGCTTTCTTT. Supplemented by reference TRBV11-1 and TRBJ1-1, the full variable domain reads EAEVAQSPRYKITEKSQAVAFWCDPISGHATLYWYRQILGQGPELLVQFQDESVVDDSQLPKDRFSAERLKGVDSTLKIQPAELGDSAMYLCASSLAETGFYTEAFFGQGTRLTVV.

This chain links TRBV28 with TRBJ2-7, with D perhaps matching TRBD2 (5 bases). Trimming removed 7 bases at V and 0 bases at J, with 13 bases between. The CDR3 extends over 14 amino acids. The germline V gene has CDR1 MDHEN and CDR2 SYDVKM. The CDR3 reads CASTDYSLSYEQYF. In DNA, the CDR3 is TGTGCCAGCACCGACTACTCCCTCTCCTACGAGCAGTACTTC.

This clonotype was detected ten times or more. The chain links TRBV7-2 to TRBJ2-1, with 16 bases fitting TRBD2. Unmatched junction bases numbered 7, after V lost 4 bases and J lost 1 base. CDR3 length equals 19 residues. Per the germline V gene, CDR1 is SGHTA and CDR2 is FQGNSA. The CDR3 region is CASSWLGLAGGRSYNEQFF. The CDR3 nucleotides are TGTGCCAGCAGCTGGTTGGGACTAGCGGGGGGGCGGTCCTACAATGAGCAGTTCTTC.

The table lists this clonotype with a few counts. The chain carries TRBV4-3 and TRBJ2-1; TRBD2 matches at 12 bases. The trim removed 4 bases at V and 3 bases at J, leaving 1 base unmatched. The length of the CDR3 is 15 residues. CDR1 and CDR2 from the germline V gene are LGHNA and YSLEER. The CDR3 sequence: CASSRLAGDYNEQFF. CDR3 nucleotides: TGCGCCAGCAGCCGACTAGCGGGGGACTACAATGAGCAGTTCTTC.

The V call is TRBV7-9, the J call TRBJ2-4, with D unresolved. This CDR3 is built from 15 residues. Trimming left V 3 bases short and J 4 bases short, with 13 bases between. CDR1 and CDR2 from the germline V gene are SEHNR and FQNEAQ (reference sequence). CDR3 DNA sequence: TGTGCCAGCAGCTTCTCCAGTGGCTTAAAAAACATTCAGTACTTC. As protein: CASSFSSGLKNIQYF.

This clonotype was detected once. The rearrangement joins TRBV19 to TRBJ2-1, with 11 bases identical to TRBD2. The ends lost 5 bases at V and 9 bases at J; junction bases unmatched: 9. The germline gives CDR1 LNHDA, CDR2 SQIVND (reference sequence). This CDR3 spans 15 amino acids. The chain's CDR3 is CASSPSTSGGSEQFF. The CDR3 DNA follows: TGTGCCAGTAGTCCCTCCACTAGCGGGGGAAGTGAGCAGTTCTTC.

The J gene is TRBJ1-4, the V gene TRBV7-2; perhaps TRBD1 as D (6 bases). The V end was cut by 1 base, the J end by 4 bases, with 7 bases between. Germline V gene sequence: CDR1 SGHTA, CDR2 FQGNSA. The CDR3 sequence is 14 residues long. The CDR3 sequence: CASSLVDSNEKLFF. In DNA form, the CDR3 reads TGTGCCAGCAGCTTAGTGGACAGTAATGAAAAACTGTTTTTT.

V and J are TRBV6-2 or TRBV6-3 and TRBJ2-1; D call uncertain. Germline CDR1 is MNHEY and CDR2 is SVGEGT. This CDR3 has 14 amino acids. V lost 2 bases, J lost 2 bases, and 7 bases lay in between. CDR3 residues: CASSYPFPYNEQFF. The CDR3 bases are TGTGCCAGCAGTTACCCGTTCCCCTACAATGAGCAGTTCTTC.

In regard to this clonotype: The junction does not match germline at one end; this may be a read error. The CDR3 DNA follows: TGTGCCAGCAGTTCCTCCCCCCAAAGACAGGGTAGCTTC. Its protein is CASSSSPQRQGSF. The V and J genes are TRBV27 and TRBJ2-4; 7 positions match TRBD1. Germline V gene sequence: CDR1 MNHEY, CDR2 SMNVEV (reference sequence). CDR3 length: 13 residues.